Detailed here is one TCR beta chain. Trimming removed 8 bases from V and 8 bases from J, with 12 bases in between. Looked up from germline, CDR1 is MNHEY and CDR2 is SMNVEV (reference sequence). The length of the CDR3 is 12 residues. Per the original methods: Quantification of nucleated cells was approximated via reference gene primer amplification. The data were produced by immunoSEQ multiplex PCR, yet TCRdb's version contains in-frame clones alone and is incomplete. V and J calls and clone size are given by that table; D and trimming were obtained from the DNA. This table holds over 10,000 clones, less than 80% found once. The data were taken from a study of blood T cell repertoires in COVID-19. Study background: There were acute and convalescent COVID-19 samples, and they came from the United States, Italy and Spain. PBMCs, B-cell-depleted T cells, or T cells provided the cDNA or gDNA that made up the material.

Seattle patients were enrolled while actively infected and followed longitudinally. Source material: peripheral blood. The clonotype originates from a man in his sixties with COVID-19, enrolled during active disease. V gene TRBV27 combines with J gene TRBJ1-4, with TRBD1 as a possible D gene (6 bases). The DNA of the CDR3 is TGTGCCAGCGGTACAGGGAGAGAAAAACTGTTTTTT. Translated, it gives CASGTGREKLFF.